This T cell receptor (beta chain) was observed in a study of T cell repertoires in ileal Crohn's disease. Overall study: At surgery, under 40% of patients smoked, with median disease duration about eight years. Findings and caveats of the study: All patients with clonality above 26.8% had endoscopic recurrence.

Notes on this clone: Its antigen is currently unknown.

V dropped 7 bases and J dropped 2; count of bases not matched to a gene: 14. CDR3 length equals 17 residues. Each sample's TCRB immunosequencing used about 500 nanograms of biopsy DNA. Some clones are missing from TCRdb's copy, which holds only in-frame ones; the method was immunoSEQ multiplex PCR. The sample records a few thousand clones, 90% to 97% being singletons. Sequencing was performed on ileal tissue. The chain couples TRBV6-7 to TRBJ2-7, with 10 bases that match TRBD2. TRBV6-7 falls under the ORF class, with uncertain function. The sequence was collected from an adult with Crohn's disease. CDR3 amino acids: CASTPGASGSSAYEQYF. For the CDR3, the DNA is TGTGCCAGCACCCCCGGGGCTAGCGGGAGTTCTGCCTACGAGCAGTACTTC.